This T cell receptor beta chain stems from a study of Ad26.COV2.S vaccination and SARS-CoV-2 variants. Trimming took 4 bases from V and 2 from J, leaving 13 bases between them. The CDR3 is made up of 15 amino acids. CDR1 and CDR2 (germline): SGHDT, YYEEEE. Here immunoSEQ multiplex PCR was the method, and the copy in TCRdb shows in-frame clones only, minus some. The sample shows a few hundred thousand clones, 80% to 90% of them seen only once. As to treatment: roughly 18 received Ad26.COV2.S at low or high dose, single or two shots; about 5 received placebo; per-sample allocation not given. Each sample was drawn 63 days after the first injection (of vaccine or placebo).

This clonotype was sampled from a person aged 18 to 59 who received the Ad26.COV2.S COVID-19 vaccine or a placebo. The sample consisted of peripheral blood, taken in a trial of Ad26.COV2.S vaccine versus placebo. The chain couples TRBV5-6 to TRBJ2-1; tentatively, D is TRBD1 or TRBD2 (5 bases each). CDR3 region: CASSPTWGTYNEQFF. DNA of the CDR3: TGTGCCAGCAGCCCCACGTGGGGGACCTACAATGAGCAGTTCTTC.